A single sample is the source of the 31 T cell receptor beta chains below, sequenced in a study of OX40 agonist ivuxolimab in advanced cancers. The data were produced by immunoSEQ multiplex PCR, yet TCRdb's version contains in-frame clones alone and is incomplete. The table has roughly 80,000 clones, about 92% seen once. The sample was CD4+ or CD8+ T cells sorted from blood, taken in a trial of the OX40 agonist ivuxolimab. The receptors were gathered from an adult with an advanced solid tumor such as melanoma, head and neck, liver or kidney cancer.

This clone was detected a few times. The CDR3 coding sequence is TGTGCCATCAGTGAGCATACAGGGGGAGAGACCCAGTACTTC. It is translated as CAISEHTGGETQYF. The rearrangement uses TRBV10-3 and TRBJ2-5; 8 bases fit TRBD1. Germline CDR1 ENHRY, CDR2 SYGVKD. V dropped 2 bases and J dropped 4; count of bases not matched to a gene: 3. This CDR3 comprises 14 residues.

The V gene is TRBV11-3, the J gene TRBJ1-6, with a weak D call TRBD1 (5 bases). The germline V and J ends were trimmed by 9 bases and 7 bases, with 13 bases remaining between them. The CDR3 sequence is 13 residues long. Per the germline V gene, CDR1 is SGHNT and CDR2 is YENEEA. The CDR3 nucleotides are TGTGCCAGTCGGGGGGAGGTGAATTCACCCCTCCACTTT. Protein product: CASRGEVNSPLHF.

This chain joins TRBV7-8 and TRBJ1-6; D unclear. Trimming removed 4 bases at V and 5 bases at J, with 15 bases between. The V gene's germline CDR1 is SGHVS and CDR2 FQNEAQ. CDR3 length: 16 residues. In nucleotides, the CDR3 is TGTGCCAGCAGCTCATTCGGTGCTTTGGATAATTCACCCCTCCACTTT. Translating it yields CASSSFGALDNSPLHF.

This clone was seen once. This chain links TRBV6-4 with TRBJ2-1; possibly TRBD2 for D (5 bases). V was clipped by 7 bases and J by 14 bases, with 21 bases between them. Germline CDR1 and CDR2: MRHNA and SNTAGT. The CDR3 length is 13 residues. The CDR3 here is CASTPELGGPEFF. The CDR3 DNA follows: TGTGCCAGCACCCCTGAACTTGGCGGGCCGGAGTTCTTC.

The gene calls are TRBV5-4 and TRBJ2-2; TRBD2 matches at 11 bases. There are 15 residues in the CDR3. Germline lookup yields CDR1 SGHNT and CDR2 YYREEE (reference sequence). The J segment lost 5 bases and the V segment lost 4 bases, leaving 4 bases of the junction unmatched. The CDR3 spells CASSLTSGITGELFF. CDR3 bases: TGTGCCAGCAGCCTGACTAGCGGGATAACCGGGGAGCTGTTTTTT.

This rearrangement joins TRBV11-1 to TRBJ2-5; D may be TRBD2 (5 bases). CDR3 length equals 16 residues. From germline, CDR1 is SGHAT and CDR2 FQDESV (reference sequence). The V and J ends lost 1 base and 2 bases respectively, with 14 bases between them. CDR3 DNA: TGTGCCAGCAGCTTAGGGGTCCTAGCCTCTCAAGAGACCCAGTACTTC. As protein: CASSLGVLASQETQYF.

CDR3 nucleotide sequence: TGTGCCAGCTCACCAGTACAGGAGGGAACTGAAGCTTTCTTT. Amino acid sequence: CASSPVQEGTEAFF. This chain joins TRBV18 and TRBJ1-1; TRBD1 is a possible D gene (5 bases). Trimming removed 2 bases from V and 5 bases from J, with 12 bases in between. The CDR3 loop spans 14 amino acids. Per germline, CDR1 KGHSH and CDR2 LQKENI.

V gene TRBV6-1 combines with J gene TRBJ2-2, with D tentatively TRBD2 (7 bases). Germline loops: CDR1 MNHNS, CDR2 SASEGT. V lost 10 bases and J 4 bases, leaving 16 bases between the germline ends. The CDR3 is 14 residues long. DNA for the CDR3: TGTGCCACGATGAGGGGGGGCGGCACCGGGGAGCTGTTTTTT. Protein product: CATMRGGGTGELFF.

With regard to this clone: The sample carries other DNA sequences with the same CDR3. This rearrangement joins TRBV18 to TRBJ1-1, with TRBD1 as a possible D gene (6 bases). In germline, CDR1 is KGHSH, CDR2 LQKENI. CDR3 length: 13 amino acids. V gave up 6 bases and J gave up 3 bases, with 11 bases separating them. CDR3 region: CASSQGRDTEAFF. The CDR3 DNA reads TGTGCCAGCTCCCAGGGGAGGGACACTGAAGCTTTCTTT.

CDR3 in amino acids: CASSPRTVGGQETQYF. CDR3 nucleotide sequence: TGTGCCAGCAGCCCTCGGACAGTCGGGGGCCAAGAGACCCAGTACTTC. V gene TRBV9 combines with J gene TRBJ2-5, with D perhaps given as TRBD1 or TRBD2 (6 bases each). Germline V lookup: CDR1 SGDLS, CDR2 YYNGEE. V gave up 4 bases and J gave up 1 base, with 17 bases separating them. CDR3 size: 16 residues.

This clone was recorded only once. The chain combines TRBV28 with TRBJ1-2, with 7 bases that match TRBD1. The CDR3 runs to 15 residues. Germline-derived CDR1 and CDR2 are MDHEN and SYDVKM. The V segment lost 4 bases and the J segment 2 bases; nucleotides outside the gene matches: 7. CDR3 coding DNA: TGTGCCAGCAGTTCTACAGGGGTTCCCAACTATGGCTACACCTTC. Translated, it gives CASSSTGVPNYGYTF.

V gene TRBV4-1 combines with J gene TRBJ1-3; D is uncertain. CDR1 is MGHRA, CDR2 YSYEKL, per germline. V shed 4 bases and J shed 0 bases, with 13 bases lying between them. CDR3 length equals 16 residues. In nucleotides, the CDR3 is TGCGCCAGCAGCCGGGTCGTTGGAGCCTCTGGAAACACCATATATTTT. Translation: CASSRVVGASGNTIYF.

The chain has TRBV7-9 and TRBJ1-5; perhaps TRBD1 as D (6 bases). The CDR3 covers 13 residues. In germline, CDR1 is SEHNR, CDR2 FQNEAQ (reference sequence). V was pared by 1 base and J by 7 bases, with 8 bases between. The CDR3 sequence is CASSLEGGQPQHF. DNA for the CDR3: TGTGCCAGCAGCTTAGAAGGGGGGCAGCCCCAGCATTTT.

The rearrangement joins TRBV18 to TRBJ2-2; 7 bases align to TRBD2. Germline V CDR1 and CDR2: KGHSH, LQKENI. The V and J ends lost 6 bases and 0 bases, in that order; junction bases with no gene match: 4. The CDR3 extends over 15 amino acids. The CDR3 sequence: CASSRAGPNTGELFF. CDR3 sequence (DNA): TGTGCCAGCTCGCGAGCGGGACCGAACACCGGGGAGCTGTTTTTT.

V is TRBV19 and J is TRBJ2-7, with D perhaps TRBD1 (7 bases). Trimming removed 5 bases at V and 3 bases at J, with 14 bases between. CDR1 is LNHDA, CDR2 SQIVND, per germline (reference sequence). The CDR3 runs 14 residues. Here the CDR3 DNA reads TGTGCCAGTAGTGCGGGGACAGCCCTCTACGAGCAGTACTTC. It yields the protein CASSAGTALYEQYF.

The chain carries TRBV5-1 and TRBJ2-1; possible D gene TRBD1, 6 bases. Trimming removed 3 bases from V and 10 bases from J, with 17 bases in between. CDR3 length: 14 amino acids. Germline V lookup: CDR1 SGHRS, CDR2 YFSETQ. The CDR3 bases are TGCGCCAGCAGCTCAGGGGATGTCGGAGGCGAGCAGTTCTTC. Translated: CASSSGDVGGEQFF. Using reference TRBV5-1 and TRBJ2-1 for the parts outside the CDR3, the full variable domain is KAGVTQTPRYLIKTRGQQVTLSCSPISGHRSVSWYQQTPGQGLQFLFEYFSETQRNKGNFPGRFSGRQFSNSRSEMNVSTLELGDSALYLCASSSGDVGGEQFFGPGTRLTVL.

In its sample, this clone was seen once. The rearrangement links TRBV18 to TRBJ2-1, with 12 bases that match TRBD2. The CDR3 consists of 15 residues. The germline V gene encodes CDR1 KGHSH and CDR2 LQKENI. V gave up 5 bases and J gave up 4 bases; unmatched junction bases: 3. Here the CDR3 reads CASSSGLAGYNEQFF. The CDR3, as DNA: TGTGCCAGCTCATCCGGACTAGCGGGGTACAATGAGCAGTTCTTC. Looking up the rest from reference TRBV18 and TRBJ2-1 gives the full variable domain: NAGVMQNPRHLVRRRGQEARLRCSPMKGHSHVYWYRQLPEEGLKFMVYLQKENIIDESGMPKERFSAEFPKEGPSILRIQQVVRGDSAAYFCASSSGLAGYNEQFFGPGTRLTVL.

The rearrangement uses TRBV18 and TRBJ2-7, with D possibly matching TRBD1 (5 bases). There are 14 residues in the CDR3. Per the germline V gene, CDR1 is KGHSH and CDR2 is LQKENI. V gave up 1 base and J gave up 3 bases, with 10 bases separating them. This CDR3 is CASSPLARDYEQYF. The CDR3 DNA sequence: TGTGCCAGCTCACCACTGGCCAGGGACTACGAGCAGTACTTC.

Here the CDR3 reads CASSQGYGYTF. CDR3 nucleotides: TGTGCCAGCAGTCAGGGCTACGGCTACACCTTC. This chain uses TRBV6-5 with TRBJ1-2, with a weak D call TRBD1 (5 bases). The V end was cut by 5 bases, the J end by 8 bases, with 9 bases between. This CDR3 comprises 11 residues. Per germline, CDR1 MNHEY and CDR2 SVGAGI.

In DNA form, the CDR3 reads TGTGCCAGCAGCTCCGACAGAGGCACTGAAGCTTTCTTT. It encodes CASSSDRGTEAFF. J is TRBJ1-1 and V is TRBV11-2, with a possible D match to TRBD1 (5 bases). The length of the CDR3 is 13 residues. V was pared by 4 bases and J by 4 bases, with 10 bases between. Germline values: CDR1 SGHAT, CDR2 FQNNGV.

The genes are TRBV5-5 and TRBJ1-5, with D tentatively TRBD1 (5 bases). The germline CDR1 and CDR2 sequences are SGHKS and YYEKEE (reference sequence). The CDR3 has 14 residues. The germline V and J ends were trimmed by 2 bases and 6 bases, with 12 bases remaining between them. CDR3: CASSFQPGTQPQHF. The CDR3 bases are TGTGCCAGCAGCTTTCAACCAGGGACTCAGCCCCAGCATTTT.

The rearrangement links TRBV5-1 to TRBJ2-1; D uncertain. The CDR3 is 13 amino acids. Germline V gene sequence: CDR1 SGHRS, CDR2 YFSETQ. Trimming pared 2 bases from V and 7 bases from J, leaving 10 bases between. In DNA form, the CDR3 reads TGCGCCAGCAGCTTTGGAGATAGGAATGAGCAGTTCTTC. Translation: CASSFGDRNEQFF.

The chain carries TRBV6-5 and TRBJ2-1; TRBD1 matches at 10 bases. The CDR3 sequence is 15 residues long. V was pared by 6 bases and J by 4 bases, with 6 bases of the junction left unmatched. Looked up from germline, CDR1 is MNHEY and CDR2 is SVGAGI. CDR3 protein: CASSRDRGDYNEQFF. In DNA, the CDR3 is TGTGCCAGCAGCAGGGACAGGGGCGATTACAATGAGCAGTTCTTC.

This chain links TRBV9 with TRBJ2-5; D ambiguous. This CDR3 has 13 residues. Looked up from germline, CDR1 is SGDLS and CDR2 is YYNGEE. Trimming pared 0 bases from V and 4 bases from J, leaving 7 bases between. The CDR3: CASSVGRRETQYF. CDR3 in DNA: TGTGCCAGCAGCGTAGGACGTCGAGAGACCCAGTACTTC.

The chain joins TRBV13 to TRBJ2-6; D is unclear. CDR1 PRHDT and CDR2 FYEKMQ come from the germline V gene (reference sequence). CDR3 length: 17 residues. V was trimmed by 8 bases and J by 0 bases, leaving 17 bases between them. CDR3 nucleotides: TGTGCCAGCGGGTCGTTGGGCGCTAGCTCTGGGGCCAACGTCCTGACTTTC. Translation: CASGSLGASSGANVLTF.

This chain uses TRBV11-2 with TRBJ2-1; either TRBD1 or TRBD2 may supply D (5 bases each). The germline gives CDR1 SGHAT, CDR2 FQNNGV. The CDR3 loop spans 12 amino acids. V lost 4 bases and J lost 15, with 16 bases in between. The CDR3 coding sequence is TGTGCCAGCAGCTACACACCCGGGACCTCGTTCTTC. Protein product: CASSYTPGTSFF.

In its sample, this clone was seen once. The chain links TRBV9 to TRBJ2-7, with 13 bases aligning to TRBD2. Trimming at V came to 3 bases and at J to 4 bases, leaving 1 base not matched to a gene. Germline V lookup: CDR1 SGDLS, CDR2 YYNGEE. This CDR3 spans 14 amino acids. The chain's CDR3 is CASSGTSGGYEQYF. The CDR3 coding sequence is TGTGCCAGCAGCGGGACTAGCGGGGGTTACGAGCAGTACTTC.

The chain couples TRBV5-1 to TRBJ2-3, with 9 bases lining up with TRBD1. J lost 2 bases, V lost 4 bases, and 8 bases had no gene match. The CDR3 contains 16 residues. Germline CDR1 reads SGHRS; CDR2 reads YFSETQ. The CDR3 loop is CASSAGQGAFTDTQYF. The CDR3 DNA follows: TGCGCCAGCAGCGCGGGACAGGGCGCGTTCACAGATACGCAGTATTTT. Complete variable domain (other parts from reference TRBV5-1 and TRBJ2-3): KAGVTQTPRYLIKTRGQQVTLSCSPISGHRSVSWYQQTPGQGLQFLFEYFSETQRNKGNFPGRFSGRQFSNSRSEMNVSTLELGDSALYLCASSAGQGAFTDTQYFGPGTRLTVL.

The chain combines TRBV28 with TRBJ1-3; tentative D call: TRBD1 (5 bases). V gave up 8 bases and J gave up 0 bases, with 14 bases separating them. CDR1 and CDR2 from the germline V gene are MDHEN and SYDVKM. The CDR3 runs 15 residues. The CDR3 protein is CASGPRGLSGNTIYF. The CDR3 coding sequence is TGTGCCAGCGGCCCACGGGGCCTCTCTGGAAACACCATATATTTT.

The chain recombines TRBV28 with TRBJ1-6; TRBD1 matches 9 bases. CDR1 MDHEN and CDR2 SYDVKM come from the germline V gene. This CDR3 region has 15 residues. The trim removed 7 bases at V and 8 bases at J, leaving 9 bases unmatched. The CDR3 DNA is TGTGCCAGCACCCCCGGGACAGGGACCGATTCACCCCTCCACTTT. It encodes CASTPGTGTDSPLHF.

The chain carries TRBV7-9 and TRBJ1-2; 7 bases fit TRBD1. The CDR3 loop spans 15 amino acids. Germline values: CDR1 SEHNR, CDR2 FQNEAQ (reference sequence). V lost 2 bases and J lost 8; bases outside the gene matches: 11. CDR3 loop: CASSLSSGGQYGYTF. CDR3 nucleotide sequence: TGTGCCAGCAGCTTAAGTTCAGGGGGGCAATACGGCTACACCTTC.